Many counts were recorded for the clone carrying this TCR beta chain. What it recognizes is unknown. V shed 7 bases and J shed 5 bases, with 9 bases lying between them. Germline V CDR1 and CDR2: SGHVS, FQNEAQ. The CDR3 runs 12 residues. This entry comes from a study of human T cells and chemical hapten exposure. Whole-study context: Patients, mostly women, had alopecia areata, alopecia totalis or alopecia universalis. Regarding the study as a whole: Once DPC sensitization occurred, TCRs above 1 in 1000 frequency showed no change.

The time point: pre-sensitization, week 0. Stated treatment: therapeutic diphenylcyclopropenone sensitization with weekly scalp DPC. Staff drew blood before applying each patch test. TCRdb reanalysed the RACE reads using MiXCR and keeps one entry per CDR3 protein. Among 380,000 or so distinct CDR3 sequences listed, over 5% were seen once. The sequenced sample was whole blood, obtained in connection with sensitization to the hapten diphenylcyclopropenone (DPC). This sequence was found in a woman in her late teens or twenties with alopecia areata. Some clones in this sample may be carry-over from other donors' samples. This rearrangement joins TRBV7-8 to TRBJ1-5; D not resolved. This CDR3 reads CASMGADQPQHF. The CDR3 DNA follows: TGTGCCAGCATGGGTGCCGATCAGCCCCAGCATTTT.